This entry features one T cell receptor beta chain sequence. Its specificity is not known. The authors ran a second PCR of about 7 to 11 cycles using a sample-barcoded 5' primer and a J-beta primer mix. One entry per CDR3 protein, called by TCRdb with MiXCR from the 5' RACE reads. Of hundreds of thousands of distinct CDR3 sequences listed, approximately 31% are singletons. The V gene lost 1 base and the J gene lost 1 base, with 4 bases spanning the gap. Per germline, CDR1 MGHRA and CDR2 YSYEKL. The CDR3 contains 13 residues. This sample stems from a study of blood T cells in healthy people across ages. Whole-study results and caveats: TCR beta diversity per million T cells fell roughly linearly with age. Donor CMV status, an unknown factor, possibly confounded changes in expanded clonotypes.

The clonotype originates from an elderly woman in good health. Sequenced sample: blood. J is TRBJ1-1 and V is TRBV4-1; D is unresolved. CDR3 DNA sequence: TGCGCCAGCAGCCAAGGGGAGAACACTGAAGCTTTCTTT. It codes for CASSQGENTEAFF.